This TCR beta chain was documented in a study of beta chain features in type 1 diabetes. Notes on the study in general: Resolution of whether HLA type affects TCRB rearrangement was not achieved here. Among type 1 diabetes patients, VDJ junctions had fewer insertions and more deletions. PCR might pick shorter templates more often, in the same way for patients and controls. In all four CD4+ subsets, TCRB CDR3 length was significantly, moderately reduced in type 1 diabetes.

Every isolated RNA sample was fully reverse transcribed, so sequencing captured expressed TCRB transcripts. Produced via immunoSEQ multiplex PCR; TCRdb's table is partial and in-frame only. Of under 130,000 clones listed, 25% to 35% are singletons. On this clone itself: The antigen remains unidentified.

The clonotype originates from a woman aged 18-30 years with type 1 diabetes. Source material: central memory CD4+ T cells from blood.

CDR3 residues: CASSLGLAEYNEQFF. The CDR3, as DNA: TGTGCCAGCAGCTTAGGTCTAGCGGAGTACAATGAGCAGTTCTTC. The chain links TRBV11-2 to TRBJ2-1; 7 bases are a match to TRBD2. From germline, CDR1 is SGHAT and CDR2 FQNNGV. V lost 1 base to trimming and J lost 4 bases; unmatched junction nucleotides: 4. The CDR3 is 15 residues long.